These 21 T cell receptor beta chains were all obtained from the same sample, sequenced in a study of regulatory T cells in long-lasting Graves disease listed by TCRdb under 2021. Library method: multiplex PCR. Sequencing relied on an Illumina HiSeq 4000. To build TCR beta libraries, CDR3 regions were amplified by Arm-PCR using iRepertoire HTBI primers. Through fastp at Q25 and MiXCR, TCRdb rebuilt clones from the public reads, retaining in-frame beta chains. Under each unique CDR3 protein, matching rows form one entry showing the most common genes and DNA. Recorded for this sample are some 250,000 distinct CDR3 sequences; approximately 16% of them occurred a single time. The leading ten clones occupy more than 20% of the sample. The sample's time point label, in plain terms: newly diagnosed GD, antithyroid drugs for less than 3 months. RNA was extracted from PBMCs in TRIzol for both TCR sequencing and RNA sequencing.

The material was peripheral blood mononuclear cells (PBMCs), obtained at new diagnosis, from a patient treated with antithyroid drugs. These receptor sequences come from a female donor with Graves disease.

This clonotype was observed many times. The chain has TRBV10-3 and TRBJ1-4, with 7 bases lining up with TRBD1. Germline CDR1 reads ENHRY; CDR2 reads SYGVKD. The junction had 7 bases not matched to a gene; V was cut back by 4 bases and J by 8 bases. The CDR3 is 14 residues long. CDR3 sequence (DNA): TGTGCCATCAGTGCCGGGACAGTAGAAGAAAAACTGTTTTTT. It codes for CAISAGTVEEKLFF.

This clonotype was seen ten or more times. This CDR3 is CASTSTSLRDEKLFF. In nucleotides, the CDR3 is TGTGCCAGCACCTCGACCTCGCTCAGGGATGAAAAACTGTTTTTT. V gene TRBV28 combines with J gene TRBJ1-4; D is perhaps TRBD1 (5 bases). Germline V CDR1 and CDR2: MDHEN, SYDVKM. The germline V and J ends were trimmed by 7 bases and 6 bases, with 18 bases remaining between them. The CDR3 has 15 amino acids.

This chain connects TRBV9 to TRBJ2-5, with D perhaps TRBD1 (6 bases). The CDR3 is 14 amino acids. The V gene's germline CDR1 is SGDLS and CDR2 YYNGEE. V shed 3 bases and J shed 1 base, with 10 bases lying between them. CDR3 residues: CASSARTAQETQYF. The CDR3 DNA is TGTGCCAGCAGCGCCCGGACAGCCCAAGAGACCCAGTACTTC.

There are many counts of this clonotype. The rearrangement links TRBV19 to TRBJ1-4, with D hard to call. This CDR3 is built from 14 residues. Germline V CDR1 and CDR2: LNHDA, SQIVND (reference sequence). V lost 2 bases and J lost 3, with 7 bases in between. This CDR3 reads CASSIFGANEKLFF. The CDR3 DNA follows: TGTGCCAGTAGTATATTCGGGGCTAATGAAAAACTGTTTTTT.

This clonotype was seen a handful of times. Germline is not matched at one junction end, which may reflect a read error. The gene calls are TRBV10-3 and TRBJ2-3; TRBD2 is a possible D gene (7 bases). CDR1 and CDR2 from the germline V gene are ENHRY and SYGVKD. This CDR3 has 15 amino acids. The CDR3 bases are TGTGCCATCAGTCTGGGGGGCGGGAGCAAAGATACGCAGTATTTT. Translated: CAISLGGGSKDTQYF.

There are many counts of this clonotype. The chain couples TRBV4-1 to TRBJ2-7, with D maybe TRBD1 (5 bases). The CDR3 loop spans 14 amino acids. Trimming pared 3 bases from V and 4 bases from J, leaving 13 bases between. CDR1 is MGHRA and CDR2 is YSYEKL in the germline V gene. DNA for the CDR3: TGCGCCAGCAGCCATAGGGGTGGTGGGTACGAGCAGTACTTC. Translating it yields CASSHRGGGYEQYF.

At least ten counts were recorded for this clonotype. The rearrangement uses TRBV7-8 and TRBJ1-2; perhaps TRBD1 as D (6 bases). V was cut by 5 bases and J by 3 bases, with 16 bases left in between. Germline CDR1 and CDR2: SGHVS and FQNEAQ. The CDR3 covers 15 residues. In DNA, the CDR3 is TGTGCCAGCAGCAAAACAGGGATCGAGGACTATGGCTACACCTTC. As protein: CASSKTGIEDYGYTF. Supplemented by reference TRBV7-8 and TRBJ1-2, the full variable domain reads GAGVSQSPRYKVAKRGQDVALRCDPISGHVSLFWYQQALGQGPEFLTYFQNEAQLDKSGLPSDRFFAERPEGSVSTLKIQRTQQEDSAVYLCASSKTGIEDYGYTFGSGTRLTVV.

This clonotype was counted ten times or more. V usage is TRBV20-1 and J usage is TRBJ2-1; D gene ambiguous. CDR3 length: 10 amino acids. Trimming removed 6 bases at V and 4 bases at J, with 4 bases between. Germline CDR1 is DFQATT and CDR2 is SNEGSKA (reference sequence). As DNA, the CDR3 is TGCAGTGCAGCATACAATGAGCAGTTCTTC. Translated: CSAAYNEQFF.

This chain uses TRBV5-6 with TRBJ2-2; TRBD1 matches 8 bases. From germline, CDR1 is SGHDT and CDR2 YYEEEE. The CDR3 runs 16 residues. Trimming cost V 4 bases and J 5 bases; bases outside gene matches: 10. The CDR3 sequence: CASSPQGAVRTGELFF. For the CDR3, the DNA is TGTGCCAGCAGCCCTCAGGGGGCTGTAAGGACCGGGGAGCTGTTTTTT.

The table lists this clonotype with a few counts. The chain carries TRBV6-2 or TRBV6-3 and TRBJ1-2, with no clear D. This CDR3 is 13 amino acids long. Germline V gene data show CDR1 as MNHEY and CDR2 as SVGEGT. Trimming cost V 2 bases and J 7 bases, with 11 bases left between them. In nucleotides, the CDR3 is TGTGCCAGCAGTTACCCATCCCATGGTGGCTACACCTTC. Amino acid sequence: CASSYPSHGGYTF.

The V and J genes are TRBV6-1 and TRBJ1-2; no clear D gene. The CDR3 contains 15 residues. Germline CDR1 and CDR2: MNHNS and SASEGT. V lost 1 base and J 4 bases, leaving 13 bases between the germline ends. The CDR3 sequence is CASSEGWRVSYGYTF. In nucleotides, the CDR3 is TGTGCCAGCAGTGAAGGGTGGAGGGTAAGCTATGGCTACACCTTC.

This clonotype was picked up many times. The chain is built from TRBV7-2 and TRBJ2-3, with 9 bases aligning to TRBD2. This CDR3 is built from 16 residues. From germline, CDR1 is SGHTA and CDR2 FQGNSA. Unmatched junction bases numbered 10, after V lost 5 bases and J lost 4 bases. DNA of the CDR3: TGTGCCAGCAGCCGTAAATTAGCGGGAGAATCAGATACGCAGTATTTT. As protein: CASSRKLAGESDTQYF. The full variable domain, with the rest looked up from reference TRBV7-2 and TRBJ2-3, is GAGVSQSPSNKVTEKGKDVELRCDPISGHTALYWYRQSLGQGLEFLIYFQGNSAPDKSGLPSDRFSAERTGGSVSTLTIQRTQQEDSAVYLCASSRKLAGESDTQYFGPGTRLTVL.

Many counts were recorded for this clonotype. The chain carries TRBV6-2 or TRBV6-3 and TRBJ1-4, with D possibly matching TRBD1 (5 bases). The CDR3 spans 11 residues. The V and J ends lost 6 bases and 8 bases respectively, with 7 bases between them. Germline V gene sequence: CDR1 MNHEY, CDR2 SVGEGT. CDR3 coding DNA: TGTGCCAGCAGCGGGGGAGAAAAACTGTTTTTT. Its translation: CASSGGEKLFF.

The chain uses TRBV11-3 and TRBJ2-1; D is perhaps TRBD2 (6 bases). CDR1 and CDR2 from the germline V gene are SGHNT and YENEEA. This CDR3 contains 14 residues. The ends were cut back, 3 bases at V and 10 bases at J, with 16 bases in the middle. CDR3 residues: CASSFGLEGTEQFF. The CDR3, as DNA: TGTGCCAGCAGCTTCGGTCTGGAGGGCACCGAGCAGTTCTTC.

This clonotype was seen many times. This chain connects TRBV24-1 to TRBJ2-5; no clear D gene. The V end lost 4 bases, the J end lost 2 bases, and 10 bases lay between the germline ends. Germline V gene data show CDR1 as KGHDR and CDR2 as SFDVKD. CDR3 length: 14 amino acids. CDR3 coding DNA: TGTGCCACCAGTGACGTAGACCGACAAGAGACCCAGTACTTC. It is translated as CATSDVDRQETQYF.

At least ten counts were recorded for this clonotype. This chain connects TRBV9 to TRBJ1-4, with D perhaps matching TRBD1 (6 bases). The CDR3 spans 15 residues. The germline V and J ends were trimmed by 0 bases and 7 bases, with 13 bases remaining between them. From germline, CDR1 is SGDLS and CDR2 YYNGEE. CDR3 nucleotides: TGTGCCAGCAGCGTAGGCAGGGGAGCCCGTGAAAAACTGTTTTTT. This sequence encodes CASSVGRGAREKLFF.

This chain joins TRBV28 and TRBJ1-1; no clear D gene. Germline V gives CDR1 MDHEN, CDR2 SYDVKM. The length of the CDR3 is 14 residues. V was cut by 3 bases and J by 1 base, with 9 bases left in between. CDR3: CASSFAQPNTEAFF. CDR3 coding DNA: TGTGCCAGCAGTTTCGCACAGCCGAACACTGAAGCTTTCTTT.

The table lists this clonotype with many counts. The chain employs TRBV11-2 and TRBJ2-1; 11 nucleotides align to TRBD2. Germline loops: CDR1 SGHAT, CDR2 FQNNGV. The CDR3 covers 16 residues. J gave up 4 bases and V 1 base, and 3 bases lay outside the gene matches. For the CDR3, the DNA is TGTGCCAGCAGCTTAGTGACTAGCGGGAAGTACAATGAGCAGTTCTTC. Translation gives CASSLVTSGKYNEQFF.

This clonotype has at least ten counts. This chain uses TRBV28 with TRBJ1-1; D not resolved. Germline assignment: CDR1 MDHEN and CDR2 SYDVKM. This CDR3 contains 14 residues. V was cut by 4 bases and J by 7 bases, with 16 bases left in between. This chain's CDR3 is CASSSYTPASEAFF. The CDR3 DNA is TGTGCCAGCAGTTCCTATACCCCCGCGAGTGAAGCTTTCTTT.

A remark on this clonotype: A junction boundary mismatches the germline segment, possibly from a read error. In nucleotides, the CDR3 is TGTGCCATCAGTGGTTGGACAGGGAACTCTGAAGCTTTCTTT. Protein sequence: CAISGWTGNSEAFF. V usage is TRBV10-3 and J usage is TRBJ1-1; 8 bases map to TRBD1. The CDR3 is 14 amino acids. Germline assignment: CDR1 ENHRY and CDR2 SYGVKD.

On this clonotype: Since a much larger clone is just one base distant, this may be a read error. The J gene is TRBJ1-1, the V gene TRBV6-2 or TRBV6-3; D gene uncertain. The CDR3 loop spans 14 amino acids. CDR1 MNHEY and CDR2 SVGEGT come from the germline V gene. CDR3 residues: CASSYSAQNTEALF. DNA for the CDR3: TGTGCCAGCAGTTATTCAGCACAGAACACTGAAGCTTTGTTT.